Here is one T cell receptor (beta chain) with its context. Its antigen remains unknown. This entry comes from a study of OX40 agonist ivuxolimab in advanced cancers. Overall study context: Hepatocellular carcinoma, melanoma, renal cell or head and neck cancer affected the dose-escalation patients. Study conclusions and caveats: Patients with a partial response at 0.1-3.0 mg/kg had among the lowest clonal expansion.

The CDR3 is 14 residues long. Germline assignment: CDR1 MNHEY and CDR2 SMNVEV (reference sequence). The V gene lost 6 bases and the J gene lost 2 bases, with 11 bases spanning the gap. Method: immunoSEQ multiplex PCR; TCRdb's copy keeps in-frame clones and lacks some. This sample has over 70,000 clones, with 85% to 95% found just once. Autoimmune disease history or systemic immunosuppression was exclusionary. Blood sampling was done at baseline, cycle 4 day 1, and cycle 7 day 1. The J gene is TRBJ2-1, the V gene TRBV27, with D perhaps assigned TRBD1 or TRBD2 (6 bases each). This sequence originates from an adult with an advanced solid tumor such as melanoma, head and neck, liver or kidney cancer. This specimen consisted of CD4+ or CD8+ T cells sorted from blood, obtained in a trial of the OX40 agonist ivuxolimab. The CDR3 DNA is TGTGCCAGCAGCCTCCGGGGGCCCTACAATGAGCAGTTCTTC. Encoded protein: CASSLRGPYNEQFF.